The entry that follows covers one T cell receptor beta chain sequence. Germline V gene data show CDR1 as MNHNS and CDR2 as SASEGT. This CDR3 is 13 amino acids long. Trimming pared 3 bases from V and 4 bases from J, leaving 9 bases between. TCRdb's table, derived via immunoSEQ multiplex PCR, lists solely in-frame clones and lacks some. The sample has 200,000 to 250,000 clones, around four fifths seen once. The sample originates from a study of blood T cell repertoires in COVID-19. Sequencing was done on a sample of PBMCs or T cells enriched from blood (not recorded which). The TCR was taken from a middle-aged man who had recovered from COVID-19. The rearrangement links TRBV6-1 to TRBJ1-2, with D tentatively TRBD1 (5 bases). CDR3 sequence reads: CASSDRDSYGYTF. CDR3 nucleotide sequence: TGTGCCAGCAGTGACAGGGATAGCTATGGCTACACCTTC.